This T cell receptor beta chain was documented in a study of blood T cell repertoires in COVID-19. Study summary: T cells, B-cell-depleted T cells, or PBMCs supplied cDNA or gDNA.

Trimming shortened V by 0 bases and J by 2 bases, and 13 bases separated the two germline ends. The germline CDR1 and CDR2 sequences are SGDLS and YYNGEE. The CDR3 has 16 amino acids. In the original processing: Reference gene primers were amplified, and this amplification served to estimate nucleated cell counts. Clones were read by immunoSEQ multiplex PCR, and TCRdb kept only the in-frame ones, dropping some. That table gives V, J and clone size, and the DNA gave D and trimming. The table records around 270,000 clones, 86% of them present only once. Sequencing input: peripheral blood. The chain combines TRBV9 with TRBJ2-3; D call uncertain. The source is a man aged 40-50 years who had recovered from COVID-19. DNA for the CDR3: TGTGCCAGCAGCGTAGACGTGACTGCGAACACAGATACGCAGTATTTT. It translates to CASSVDVTANTDTQYF.